The 25 T cell receptor beta chains reported below all come from one sample, sequenced in a study of technical replicates of blood from several donors. Clones were read by immunoSEQ multiplex PCR, and TCRdb kept only the in-frame ones, dropping some. The sample has 65,000 to 85,000 clones; roughly 94% are singletons. The sequenced material came from T cells isolated from PBMCs. The receptor set was obtained from a human donor in good health.

The chain couples TRBV11-3 to TRBJ2-2, with 9 bases matching TRBD2. After removal of 2 bases from V and 7 bases from J, the junction contained 8 bases not matched to a gene. This CDR3 is built from 16 residues. Germline CDR1 is SGHNT and CDR2 is YENEEA. This CDR3 is CASSLYSGRGVGELFF. For the CDR3, the DNA is TGTGCCAGCAGCTTATATAGCGGGAGAGGAGTCGGGGAGCTGTTTTTT.

The chain links TRBV6-5 to TRBJ2-1, with 7 bases aligning to TRBD1. CDR1 and CDR2 from the germline V gene are MNHEY and SVGAGI. The V segment lost 6 bases and the J segment 4 bases; nucleotides outside the gene matches: 3. The CDR3 runs 13 residues. In DNA form, the CDR3 reads TGTGCCAGCAGAGTACAGGGGTACAATGAGCAGTTCTTC. Protein product: CASRVQGYNEQFF.

V is TRBV5-6 and J is TRBJ1-2; D gene unclear. Germline CDR1 and CDR2: SGHDT and YYEEEE. V was pared by 3 bases and J by 2 bases, with 11 bases between. The CDR3 covers 14 residues. The chain's CDR3 is CASSSAGSNYGYTF. The DNA for the CDR3 is TGTGCCAGCAGCTCGGCAGGTTCCAACTATGGCTACACCTTC.

V and J are TRBV10-3 and TRBJ1-1; 7 bases are shared with TRBD1. CDR1 ENHRY and CDR2 SYGVKD come from the germline V gene. This CDR3 is built from 13 residues. Trimming took 10 bases from V and 1 from J; bases not matched to a gene: 6. The CDR3 coding sequence is TGTGCCACGACGGACAGGTGGAACACTGAAGCTTTCTTT. This gives the protein CATTDRWNTEAFF.

The CDR3 bases are TGTGCCAGCAGTTACGGGCTCTCTGGGGCCAACGTCCTGACTTTC. Its protein product is CASSYGLSGANVLTF. J is TRBJ2-6 and V is TRBV6-6; D call uncertain. Germline V CDR1 and CDR2: MNHNY, SVGAGI (reference sequence). The CDR3 spans 15 residues. V gave up 2 bases and J gave up 0 bases, with 5 bases separating them.

The rearrangement uses TRBV7-2 and TRBJ1-4; maybe TRBD1 (6 bases). CDR3 length equals 14 residues. Germline V gene lookup returns CDR1 SGHTA and CDR2 FQGNSA. V was pared by 6 bases and J by 12 bases, with 20 bases between. The CDR3 sequence: CASSSAPGHFQLFF. The CDR3 nucleotides read TGTGCCAGCAGTTCAGCACCGGGACACTTCCAACTGTTTTTT.

This clone appeared a single time. CDR3 bases: TGTGCCTGGAGTGTCTGGGAGGGGCTTGGCTACACCTTC. It yields the protein CAWSVWEGLGYTF. The genes are TRBV30 and TRBJ1-2, with a weak D call TRBD1 (5 bases). V was trimmed by 0 bases and J by 7 bases, leaving 12 bases between them. The V gene's germline CDR1 is GTSNPN and CDR2 SVGIG (reference sequence). The CDR3 is 13 amino acids.

This chain links TRBV6-6 with TRBJ2-7; D ambiguous. The V end lost 1 base, the J end lost 3 bases, and 13 bases lay between the germline ends. The CDR3 covers 15 residues. Germline V gene lookup returns CDR1 MNHNY and CDR2 SVGAGI (reference sequence). The CDR3 here is CASSYLPGLRYEQYF. CDR3 nucleotide sequence: TGTGCCAGCAGTTACTTACCGGGTTTGCGCTACGAGCAGTACTTC.

The chain couples TRBV6-5 to TRBJ1-1; possible D gene TRBD1, 6 bases. Germline V gives CDR1 MNHEY, CDR2 SVGAGI. The CDR3 sequence is 13 residues long. The V gene lost 6 bases and the J gene lost 1 base, with 9 bases spanning the gap. This CDR3 is CASRSGQNTEAFF. CDR3 sequence (DNA): TGTGCCAGCAGGTCGGGACAGAACACTGAAGCTTTCTTT.

The chain combines TRBV25-1 with TRBJ1-1, with D perhaps TRBD1 (6 bases). CDR1 is MGHDK, CDR2 SYGVNS, per germline. Trimming stripped 3 bases from V and 2 bases from J, with 10 bases between. The CDR3 extends over 14 amino acids. CDR3 in amino acids: CASSEGAINTEAFF. CDR3 nucleotide sequence: TGTGCCAGCAGTGAGGGGGCAATTAACACTGAAGCTTTCTTT. The full variable domain, its missing parts supplied by reference TRBV25-1 and TRBJ1-1, is EADIYQTPRYLVIGTGKKITLECSQTMGHDKMYWYQQDPGMELHLIHYSYGVNSTEKGDLSSESTVSRIRTEHFPLTLESARPSHTSQYLCASSEGAINTEAFFGQGTRLTVV.

The CDR3 reads CASSLVLAGGTDTQYF. The CDR3 DNA is TGCGCCAGCAGCTTGGTCTTAGCGGGGGGGACAGATACGCAGTATTTT. The rearrangement uses TRBV5-1 and TRBJ2-3; 11 bases map to TRBD2. The V segment lost 0 bases and the J segment 3 bases; nucleotides outside the gene matches: 3. The germline gives CDR1 SGHRS, CDR2 YFSETQ. This CDR3 has 16 residues.

The chain joins TRBV7-2 to TRBJ2-3, with a possible D match to TRBD2 (5 bases). V lost 4 bases and J lost 3, with 8 bases in between. The CDR3 spans 13 residues. Germline values: CDR1 SGHTA, CDR2 FQGNSA. The CDR3 region has the DNA TGTGCCAGCAGCTATAGCGCAACAGATACGCAGTATTTT. The encoded protein is CASSYSATDTQYF. Based on the CDR3 plus reference TRBV7-2 and TRBJ2-3, the full variable domain is GAGVSQSPSNKVTEKGKDVELRCDPISGHTALYWYRQSLGQGLEFLIYFQGNSAPDKSGLPSDRFSAERTGGSVSTLTIQRTQQEDSAVYLCASSYSATDTQYFGPGTRLTVL.

J is TRBJ2-7 and V is TRBV11-2; 9 bases agree with TRBD2. Germline-derived CDR1 and CDR2 are SGHAT and FQNNGV. This CDR3 is 16 amino acids long. The ends lost 3 bases at V and 6 bases at J; junction bases unmatched: 12. The CDR3 DNA reads as TGTGCCAGCAGCTTGGTTTCCCTAGCGGGAATCGGCGAGCAGTACTTC. It translates to CASSLVSLAGIGEQYF.

This clone was seen only once. The chain has TRBV19 and TRBJ2-5, with D perhaps TRBD2 (5 bases). V lost 6 bases to trimming and J lost 5 bases, with 19 bases between them. CDR3 length: 15 amino acids. Germline V gene lookup returns CDR1 LNHDA and CDR2 SQIVND (reference sequence). The CDR3 coding sequence is TGTGCCAGTAGCTTTCAGAAGGGAGAAAGGGAGACCCAGTACTTC. It yields the protein CASSFQKGERETQYF.

CDR3 DNA: TGTGCCAGCAGTCCAGAGGGAGAGAACACTGAAGCTTTCTTT. It codes for CASSPEGENTEAFF. The V gene is TRBV6-5, the J gene TRBJ1-1; the D is unclear. The CDR3 length is 14 residues. V lost 5 bases and J 1 base, leaving 11 bases between the germline ends. Looked up from germline, CDR1 is MNHEY and CDR2 is SVGAGI.

The V gene is TRBV4-1, the J gene TRBJ2-6; D is uncertain. Germline CDR1 reads MGHRA; CDR2 reads YSYEKL. V shed 3 bases and J shed 2 bases, with 8 bases lying between them. CDR3 size: 15 residues. CDR3 sequence: CASSQALAGANVLTF. CDR3 bases: TGCGCCAGCAGCCAGGCCCTCGCTGGGGCCAACGTCCTGACTTTC.

This clone appeared once. V is TRBV13 and J is TRBJ2-2; possibly TRBD2 for D (6 bases). CDR3 length: 14 amino acids. Germline-derived CDR1 and CDR2 are PRHDT and FYEKMQ (reference sequence). V gave up 5 bases and J gave up 3 bases, with 10 bases separating them. CDR3 nucleotides: TGTGCCAGCAGCCCCGGGAGCTACACCGGGGAGCTGTTTTTT. Translating gives CASSPGSYTGELFF.

V is TRBV6-1 and J is TRBJ2-7, with a possible D match to TRBD2 (5 bases). Looked up from germline, CDR1 is MNHNS and CDR2 is SASEGT. Trimming stripped 3 bases from V and 2 bases from J, with 8 bases between. The CDR3 has 13 amino acids. The CDR3 region has the DNA TGTGCCAGCAGTGACGGGAACCCCTACGAGCAGTACTTC. It specifies CASSDGNPYEQYF.

This chain connects TRBV27 to TRBJ1-2; 9 nucleotides agree with TRBD1. The CDR3 sequence is 13 residues long. CDR1 MNHEY and CDR2 SMNVEV come from the germline V gene (reference sequence). Losses at the gene ends were 3 bases for V and 6 bases for J; bases not matched to a gene: 2. The CDR3 coding sequence is TGTGCCAGCAGTTTCAGGACAGGGGATGGCTACACCTTC. Protein product: CASSFRTGDGYTF.

This clone has a handful of counts. V gene TRBV7-2 combines with J gene TRBJ1-1, with D unresolved. The V end lost 4 bases, the J end lost 4 bases, and 13 bases lay between the germline ends. The CDR3 spans 14 residues. Per the germline V gene, CDR1 is SGHTA and CDR2 is FQGNSA. CDR3 protein: CASSSLGRSTEAFF. In nucleotides, the CDR3 is TGTGCCAGCAGCTCCCTGGGGAGGTCCACTGAAGCTTTCTTT.

J is TRBJ1-1 and V is TRBV29-1; D ambiguous. From germline, CDR1 is SQVTM and CDR2 ANQGSEA. The CDR3 is 10 amino acids. Trimming removed 6 bases at V and 2 bases at J, with 4 bases between. CDR3 coding DNA: TGCAGCGTAAGCAACACTGAAGCTTTCTTT. This sequence encodes CSVSNTEAFF.

The CDR3 nucleotides are TGCAGTGCTATCTATACCGGGGAGCTGTTTTTT. Protein product: CSAIYTGELFF. V gene TRBV20-1 combines with J gene TRBJ2-2; D gene unclear. CDR1 is DFQATT and CDR2 is SNEGSKA in the germline V gene (reference sequence). Trimming stripped 4 bases from V and 5 bases from J, with 5 bases between. The CDR3 loop spans 11 amino acids.

The rearrangement uses TRBV4-2 and TRBJ1-1; 8 bases are shared with TRBD1. After removal of 1 base from V and 8 bases from J, the junction contained 0 bases not matched to a gene. The CDR3 loop spans 12 amino acids. Per the germline V gene, CDR1 is LGHNA and CDR2 is YNFKEQ. The CDR3 DNA reads TGTGCCAGCAGCCAAGGACAGGGGGAAGCTTTCTTT. Amino acid sequence: CASSQGQGEAFF.

The rearrangement links TRBV4-1 to TRBJ2-5; 7 bases map to TRBD2. J lost 5 bases, V lost 3 bases, and 9 bases had no gene match. CDR1 and CDR2 (germline): MGHRA, YSYEKL. The CDR3 loop spans 15 amino acids. This CDR3 reads CASSHGLGRDETQYF. The CDR3 bases are TGCGCCAGCAGCCACGGACTAGGGCGGGACGAGACCCAGTACTTC.

As concerns this clone: An end of the junction differs from the germline gene, which may be a read error. The chain couples TRBV28 to TRBJ2-7; 10 positions match TRBD1. CDR3 length: 14 residues. Looked up from germline, CDR1 is MDHEN and CDR2 is SYDVKM. The CDR3 DNA sequence: TGTGCCAGCAGACAGACAGGGGGCTCCGACGAGCAGTACTTC. It specifies CASRQTGGSDEQYF.